What follows is one T cell receptor beta chain and its context. The entry originates in a study of blood T cell repertoires in COVID-19. About the study: The origin of the acute and convalescent COVID-19 samples was the United States, Italy and Spain.

In the original processing: Amplification from reference gene primers served as the basis for estimated nucleated cell counts. Sequencing was performed with immunoSEQ multiplex PCR; in TCRdb, only in-frame clones are kept and a portion is missing. The V and J calls and clone size come from that table; D and trimming were worked out from the DNA. Of around 180,000 clones in the sample, around 80% were seen once. The TCR was taken from a woman older than 75 with COVID-19, enrolled during active disease. Material: peripheral blood.

CDR3: CASSLQSRGSAQYF. The CDR3 DNA is TGTGCCAGCAGTTTACAGTCCCGGGGGTCGGCCCAGTACTTC. V and J are TRBV27 and TRBJ2-5, with D tentatively TRBD2 (6 bases). Trimming took off 2 bases at V and 9 bases at J, with 16 bases between the two ends. Per germline, CDR1 MNHEY and CDR2 SMNVEV (reference sequence). This CDR3 spans 14 amino acids.